A single sample is the source of the 6 T cell receptor beta chains below, sequenced in a study of shared clonotypes between healthy human individuals. Method: immunoSEQ multiplex PCR; TCRdb's copy keeps in-frame clones and lacks some. The sample gives 2 million to 3 million clones, over 85% of which show up once; approximately 0.37% is in the top ten. Specimen: naive CD4+ T cells from PBMCs. Subset given: CD45RA+ positively selected. The source of these receptors is a man between 18 and 29 years old in good health. Some clones in this sample may be carry-over from other donors' samples.

The genes are TRBV28 and TRBJ2-7; TRBD2 matches at 7 bases. The ends lost 11 bases at V and 3 bases at J; junction bases unmatched: 13. The CDR3 covers 14 residues. CDR1 is MDHEN, CDR2 SYDVKM, per germline. The CDR3 region is CACAGGGPLYEQYF. The CDR3 coding sequence is TGTGCCTGCGCCGGGGGAGGGCCTCTCTACGAGCAGTACTTC.

This clone was observed once. The V and J genes are TRBV9 and TRBJ1-3; D remains ambiguous. V was pared by 5 bases and J by 0 bases, with 9 bases between. The germline gives CDR1 SGDLS, CDR2 YYNGEE. CDR3 length: 14 residues. The CDR3 DNA is TGTGCCAGCAGTAGTCAAAGCTCTGGAAACACCATATATTTT. This gives the protein CASSSQSSGNTIYF.

The chain couples TRBV7-2 to TRBJ2-7, with 8 bases aligning to TRBD2. The CDR3 extends over 15 amino acids. The trim removed 4 bases at V and 0 bases at J, leaving 5 bases unmatched. Per the germline V gene, CDR1 is SGHTA and CDR2 is FQGNSA. The CDR3 DNA is TGTGCCAGCAGCTCCAAGCGGGGGAGCTCCTACGAGCAGTACTTC. Its translation is CASSSKRGSSYEQYF.

This chain joins TRBV5-4 and TRBJ1-4; D ambiguous. CDR3 length equals 15 residues. Germline V gene sequence: CDR1 SGHNT, CDR2 YYREEE (reference sequence). V was trimmed by 9 bases and J by 3 bases, leaving 18 bases between them. DNA of the CDR3: TGTGCCACACACGACCGCCGTGGGGCTAATGAAAAACTGTTTTTT. Protein product: CATHDRRGANEKLFF.

The J gene is TRBJ2-1, the V gene TRBV7-2; 10 nucleotides agree with TRBD2. The germline gives CDR1 SGHTA, CDR2 FQGNSA. After removal of 7 bases from V and 8 bases from J, the junction contained 14 bases not matched to a gene. The CDR3 totals 16 residues. The CDR3 is CASNLFFLAGAYEQFF. The DNA for the CDR3 is TGTGCCAGCAACCTCTTTTTCCTAGCGGGAGCATATGAGCAGTTCTTC. Using reference TRBV7-2 and TRBJ2-1 for the parts outside the CDR3, the full variable domain is GAGVSQSPSNKVTEKGKDVELRCDPISGHTALYWYRQSLGQGLEFLIYFQGNSAPDKSGLPSDRFSAERTGGSVSTLTIQRTQQEDSAVYLCASNLFFLAGAYEQFFGPGTRLTVL.

The chain couples TRBV7-8 to TRBJ2-7, with 9 bases fitting TRBD1. V lost 5 bases, J lost 3 bases, and 11 bases stayed unmatched. From germline, CDR1 is SGHVS and CDR2 FQNEAQ. The CDR3 is 16 amino acids. The chain's CDR3 is CASSEPRDRAFYEQYF. CDR3 DNA sequence: TGTGCCAGCAGCGAGCCCCGGGACAGGGCCTTCTACGAGCAGTACTTC.